A selection of T cell receptor beta chains follows, all from one sample in a study of blood T cell repertoires in COVID-19. The protocol was immunoSEQ multiplex PCR, while the TCRdb copy is restricted to in-frame clones and leaves out a portion. The sample has roughly 250,000 clones; about 85% are singletons. The sequencing input was PBMCs or T cells enriched from blood (not recorded which). The receptor set was obtained from a woman aged 30 to 39 with acute COVID-19. Each CDR3 is given with its conserved first and last residue. The D gene is left open where the match is weak. Only some rows state a clone size, as once, few, many or a class for expanded clones.

TRBV19	TRBD1	once	TRBJ1-5	TGTGCCAGTAGTATATGGAGGGGACAGGGAAGCAATCAGCCCCAGCATTTT	CASSIWRGQGSNQPQHF
TRBV10-3	NA	NA	TRBJ1-5	TGTGCCATCAGTGACCCGGGGGGCAATCAGCCCCAGCATTTT	CAISDPGGNQPQHF
TRBV6-5	NA	NA	TRBJ2-2	TGTGCCAGCAAGGATTCCCTAGCGCAAAACGGGGAGCTGTTTTTT	CASKDSLAQNGELFF
TRBV6-2/TRBV6-3	NA	NA	TRBJ2-7	TGTGCCAGCAGTTCTTTAGCGGTGTCTTACGAGCAGTACTTC	CASSSLAVSYEQYF
TRBV7-2	NA	NA	TRBJ2-1	TGTGCCAGCAGCTTAGACAGGGCCCTCCAAAATGAGCAGTTCTTC	CASSLDRALQNEQFF
TRBV7-9	TRBD1	NA	TRBJ1-6	TGTGCCAGCAGCCAAACCGGGACAGGGGTGATAAGGGGATCACCCCTCCACTTT	CASSQTGTGVIRGSPLHF
TRBV28	TRBD1	NA	TRBJ1-5	TGTGCCAGCAGTTTGGGGACAGGGAGCAATCAGCCCCAGCATTTT	CASSLGTGSNQPQHF
TRBV30	NA	NA	TRBJ2-5	TGTGCCTGGAGTGTCGGCGGGGAGGTGGAGACCCAGTACTTC	CAWSVGGEVETQYF
TRBV2	NA	NA	TRBJ1-2	TGTGCCAGCAGTGGCCGGACAGCTTTCTATGGCTACACCTTC	CASSGRTAFYGYTF
TRBV3-1/TRBV3-2	TRBD1	NA	TRBJ1-5	TGTGCCAGCAGCCAAGGGGATAACAGGGGGGCCCCAAATAGCAATCAGCCCCAGCATTTT	CASSQGDNRGAPNSNQPQHF
TRBV12-3/TRBV12-4	NA	NA	TRBJ2-1	TGTGCCAGCAGTTTGGTAGCTTCGAATGAGCAGTTCTTC	CASSLVASNEQFF
TRBV30	TRBD2	NA	TRBJ2-5	TGTGCCTGGAGTGTAGCTAGCGGGGGTTGGGAGACCCAGTACTTC	CAWSVASGGWETQYF
TRBV29-1	TRBD2	NA	TRBJ2-7	TGCAGCGTTGCGGGAGGGGTTCCCTACGAGCAGTACTTC	CSVAGGVPYEQYF
TRBV2	TRBD1	NA	TRBJ2-6	TGTGCCAGGGCCCGGACAGGGTCTTCCTCTGGGGCCAACGTCCTGACTTTC	CARARTGSSSGANVLTF
TRBV7-9	NA	NA	TRBJ1-6	TGTGCCAGCAGCAAGGACAACATTTCACCCCTCCACTTT	CASSKDNISPLHF
TRBV6-6	NA	NA	TRBJ1-5	TGTGCCAGCAGTCCCGCGGGCTATCAGCCCCAGCATTTT	CASSPAGYQPQHF
TRBV3-1/TRBV3-2	NA	NA	TRBJ1-3	TGTGCCAGCAGCCAGTACCTTTCAGGAAAATCATCTGGAAACACCATATATTTT	CASSQYLSGKSSGNTIYF
TRBV19	NA	once	TRBJ2-1	TGTGCCAGTAGTATTACGGGTAATGAGCAGTTCTTC	CASSITGNEQFF
TRBV19	NA	once	TRBJ1-2	TGTGCCAGTAGTAGCAACGGACGGGGAATTAATGGCTACACCTTC	CASSSNGRGINGYTF
TRBV11-3	TRBD1	NA	TRBJ2-3	TGTGCCAGCAGCTCCTCGACAGGGGAGGATACGCAGTATTTT	CASSSSTGEDTQYF
TRBV7-8	TRBD1	NA	TRBJ2-3	TGTGCCAGCAGCCCCCCAGGGGGCAGCGGCACAGATACGCAGTATTTT	CASSPPGGSGTDTQYF
TRBV28	NA	NA	TRBJ1-5	TGTGCCAGCGGTGTGGGGAGGGGTGACAATCAGCCCCAGCATTTT	CASGVGRGDNQPQHF
TRBV19	NA	NA	TRBJ2-1	TGTGCCAGTACGACGGCAGGGCAAGAGATCGGCCACAATGAGCAGTTCTTC	CASTTAGQEIGHNEQFF
TRBV7-6	NA	NA	TRBJ1-1	TGTGCCAGCAGCTCCCCCGGAGGTACTAATACTGAAGCTTTCTTT	CASSSPGGTNTEAFF
TRBV6-2/TRBV6-3	TRBD1	few	TRBJ2-2	TGTGCCAGCAGTTATACGGGACAGGGGACCGGGGAGCTGTTTTTT	CASSYTGQGTGELFF